This TCR beta chain was retrieved from a study of Ad26.COV2.S vaccination and SARS-CoV-2 variants. About the study: Each vaccinee took Ad26.COV2.S intramuscularly, once or twice 56 days apart. Study-wide points: The placebo group had lower spike-specific TCR breadth than the vaccine recipients did.

Repertoires were generated with immunoSEQ multiplex PCR, while TCRdb's copy carries only in-frame clones and drops some. The sample shows about 680,000 clones, more than 70% of them seen only once. Treatment reported: about 20 received Ad26.COV2.S at low or high dose, single or two shots; about 5 received placebo; per-sample allocation not given. It was on day 63 after the first vaccine or placebo injection that samples were taken. As its vector, the vaccine had Ad26, which expressed Wuhan-strain SARS-CoV-2 spike. Germline values: CDR1 SGHTA, CDR2 FQGNSA. Trimming shortened V by 5 bases and J by 2 bases, and 12 bases separated the two germline ends. The CDR3 contains 15 residues. A word on this clone: What it recognizes is unknown.

This material consisted of peripheral blood, taken in a trial of Ad26.COV2.S vaccine versus placebo. This sequence was found in a person aged 18-60 years who received the Ad26.COV2.S COVID-19 vaccine or a placebo. The chain uses TRBV7-2 and TRBJ2-2, with D possibly TRBD1 on 6 matching bases. This CDR3 reads CASSRTDPNTGELFF. The CDR3 nucleotides read TGTGCCAGCAGCCGGACAGATCCCAACACCGGGGAGCTGTTTTTT.